These T cell receptor beta chains were read from a single sample in a study of blood T cells in healthy people across ages. One entry per CDR3 protein results from TCRdb running MiXCR on the 5' RACE reads. The profile shows under 1,000,000 distinct CDR3 sequences, 36% of them singletons. Source material: blood. Source of these receptors: a man between 18 and 35 years old in good health. Both conserved end residues are part of each CDR3. D genes are given only for firm matches. For some rows the clone size is stated as once, few or many, or as a class when expanded; others skip it.

-,TRBJ1-1,14,TRBV7-2,few,CASSLVGDITEAFF,TGTGCCAGCAGCTTAGTGGGGGACATCACTGAAGCTTTCTTT
-,TRBJ1-2,16,TRBV27,-,CASSLLNGGWAGGYTF,TGTGCCAGCAGTTTATTGAACGGAGGATGGGCCGGGGGCTACACCTTC
-,TRBJ2-2,16,TRBV7-3,-,CASSLVEAGNTGELFF,TGTGCCAGCAGCTTAGTCGAAGCGGGGAACACCGGGGAGCTGTTTTTT
TRBD1,TRBJ2-4,12,TRBV29-1,few,CSVGTDQNIQYF,TGCAGCGTGGGGACAGACCAAAACATTCAGTACTTC
-,TRBJ1-2,15,TRBV7-2,-,CASSRTTGIHGGYTF,TGTGCCAGCAGCCGGACTACAGGGATCCATGGGGGCTACACCTTC
-,TRBJ1-2,12,TRBV10-3,-,CAISEPETGYTF,TGTGCCATCAGTGAGCCAGAAACTGGCTACACCTTC
-,TRBJ2-3,13,TRBV4-3,-,CASSQGSGGTQYF,TGCGCCAGCAGCCAAGGTTCCGGTGGTACGCAGTATTTT
-,TRBJ2-7,14,TRBV5-1,few,CASTLGSSSYEQYF,TGCGCCAGCACCCTGGGGAGCAGCTCCTACGAGCAGTACTTC
-,TRBJ1-5,15,TRBV20-1,once,CSARFAGGAAQPQHF,TGCAGTGCCAGATTTGCTGGGGGGGCAGCTCAGCCCCAGCATTTT
TRBD1,TRBJ1-2,14,TRBV9,many,CASSAGQANYGYTF,TGTGCCAGCAGTGCGGGACAGGCTAACTATGGCTACACCTTC
TRBD1,TRBJ1-6,15,TRBV5-4,-,CASSSGQGDNSPLHF,TGTGCCAGCAGCTCTGGTCAGGGGGATAATTCACCCCTCCACTTT
TRBD1,TRBJ1-1,16,TRBV4-3,-,CASSQDRTGNIAEAFF,TGCGCCAGCAGCCAAGACCGGACAGGGAATATTGCTGAAGCTTTCTTT
-,TRBJ2-3,14,TRBV30,many,CASSSAGSTDTQYF,TGTGCCTCCAGTTCGGCGGGAAGCACAGATACGCAGTATTTT
-,TRBJ1-1,14,TRBV6-5,few,CASRTGGAYTEAFF,TGTGCCAGCAGAACCGGGGGGGCCTACACTGAAGCTTTCTTT
TRBD1,TRBJ1-2,14,TRBV20-1,many,CSALGQGASYGYTF,TGCAGTGCCCTAGGACAGGGGGCGAGCTATGGCTACACCTTC
-,TRBJ1-2,13,TRBV12-3/TRBV12-4,-,CASTLDRSGGYTF,TGTGCCAGCACCCTTGACAGGTCCGGTGGCTACACCTTC
TRBD2,TRBJ2-2,17,TRBV4-3,-,CASSQPQAGENTGELFF,TGCGCCAGCAGCCAACCACAAGCGGGAGAGAACACCGGGGAGCTGTTTTTT
-,TRBJ1-6,18,TRBV15,-,CATGRDGPPQGRDSPLHF,TGTGCCACCGGCAGAGATGGCCCCCCCCAGGGGCGAGATTCACCCCTCCACTTT